This T cell receptor (beta chain) was observed in a study of blood T cell repertoires in COVID-19. At the level of the study: There were acute and convalescent COVID-19 samples, and they came from the United States, Italy and Spain.

In germline, CDR1 is SGHRS, CDR2 YFSETQ. After removal of 7 bases from V and 8 bases from J, the junction contained 8 bases not matched to a gene. This CDR3 is built from 14 residues. Here immunoSEQ multiplex PCR was the method, and the copy in TCRdb shows in-frame clones only, minus some. The table has about 100,000 clones, 70% to 80% seen once; the top ten hold roughly a third. This sequence joins TRBV5-1 and TRBJ1-4; 10 bases map to TRBD1. The sample was peripheral blood. The sequence was collected from a man between 65 and 85 years old with active or convalescent COVID-19. The CDR3 loop is CASAMGQGREKLFF. In DNA, the CDR3 is TGCGCCAGCGCCATGGGACAGGGGCGAGAAAAACTGTTTTTT.